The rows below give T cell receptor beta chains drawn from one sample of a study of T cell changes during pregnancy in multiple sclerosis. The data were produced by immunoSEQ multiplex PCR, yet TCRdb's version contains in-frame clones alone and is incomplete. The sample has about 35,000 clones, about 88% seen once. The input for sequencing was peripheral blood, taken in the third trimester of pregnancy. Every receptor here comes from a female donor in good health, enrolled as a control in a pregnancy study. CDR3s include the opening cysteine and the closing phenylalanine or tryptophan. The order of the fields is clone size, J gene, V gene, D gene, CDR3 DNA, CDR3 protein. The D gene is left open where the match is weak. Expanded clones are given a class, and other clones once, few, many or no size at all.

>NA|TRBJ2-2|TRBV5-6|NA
TGTGCCAGCAGCCCATCGACCAGGACCGGGGAGCTGTTTTTT
CASSPSTRTGELFF
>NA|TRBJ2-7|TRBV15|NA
TGTGCCACCAGCAGACAGGACAAGGGGGAATACGAGCAGTACTTC
CATSRQDKGEYEQYF
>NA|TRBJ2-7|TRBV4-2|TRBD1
TGTGCCAGCAGCTATACCGGACGGGGACAGGGGGCCGACGAGCAGTACTTC
CASSYTGRGQGADEQYF
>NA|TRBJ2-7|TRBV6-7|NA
TGTGCCAGCATTTTCTCCGGGCAGGGGAATGTCTACGAGCAGTACTTC
CASIFSGQGNVYEQYF
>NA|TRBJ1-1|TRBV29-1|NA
TGCAGCGTTGAAAATTGGGCCGCGAACACTGAAGCTTTCTTT
CSVENWAANTEAFF
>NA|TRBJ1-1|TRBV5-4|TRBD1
TGTGCCAGCAGCTACGACAGGGGTACTGAAGCTTTCTTT
CASSYDRGTEAFF
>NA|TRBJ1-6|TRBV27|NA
TGTGCCAGCAGCGGGATCCACGCACCCACTTCGGGCAATTCACCCCTCCACTTT
CASSGIHAPTSGNSPLHF
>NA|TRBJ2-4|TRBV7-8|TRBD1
TGTGCCAGCAGCTCGGGACAGGGGGTTTCCAAAAACATTCAGTACTTC
CASSSGQGVSKNIQYF
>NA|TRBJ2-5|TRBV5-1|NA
TGCGCCAGCAGCTTAGTGCAAGATTTGAGGTCCGCCATTGGGGAGACCCAGTACTTC
CASSLVQDLRSAIGETQYF
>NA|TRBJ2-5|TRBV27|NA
TGTGCCAGCAGTCTGAGACAGGAGCAAGAGACCCAGTACTTC
CASSLRQEQETQYF
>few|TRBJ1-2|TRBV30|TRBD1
TGTGCCTGGAGTGCTGACAGGGGGGGCTACACCTTC
CAWSADRGGYTF
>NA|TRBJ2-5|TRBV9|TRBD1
TGTGCCAGCAGCGTAGGGACAGGCCAAGAGACCCAGTACTTC
CASSVGTGQETQYF
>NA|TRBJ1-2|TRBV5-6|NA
TGTGCCAGCAGCTTGGGCCGGGATACCTATGGCTACACCTTC
CASSLGRDTYGYTF
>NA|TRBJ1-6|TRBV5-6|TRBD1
TGTGCCAGCAGCTTAAAAATGCAGGGGGAGAATTCACCCCTCCACTTT
CASSLKMQGENSPLHF
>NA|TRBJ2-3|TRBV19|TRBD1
TGTGCCAGTAGCCCAGGGAGGACAGGGTTGGGCACAGATACGCAGTATTTT
CASSPGRTGLGTDTQYF
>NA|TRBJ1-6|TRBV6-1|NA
TGTGCCAGTTCGGGACTGGATAATTCACCCCTCCACTTT
CASSGLDNSPLHF
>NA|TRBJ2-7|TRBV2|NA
TGTGCCAGCAGTGCCGAGGGGGGGCCCTACGAGCAGTACTTC
CASSAEGGPYEQYF
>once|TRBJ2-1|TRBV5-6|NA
TGTGCCAGCAGCTTGGGGAGGAATAGCAATGAGCAGTTCTTC
CASSLGRNSNEQFF
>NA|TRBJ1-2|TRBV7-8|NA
TGTGCCAGCAGCTTAATGGTCGGCAGAAGAGAGACTTATAACTATGGCTACACCTTC
CASSLMVGRRETYNYGYTF
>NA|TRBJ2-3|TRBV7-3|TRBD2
TGTGCCAGCAGCTTAGCGGGGGGCTTGGCAGATACGCAGTATTTT
CASSLAGGLADTQYF
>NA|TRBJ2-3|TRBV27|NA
TGTGCCAGCAGTTTCCTCAGCACAGATACGCAGTATTTT
CASSFLSTDTQYF
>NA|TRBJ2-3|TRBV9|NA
TGTGCCAGCGGCGCGACAGATACGCAGTATTTT
CASGATDTQYF
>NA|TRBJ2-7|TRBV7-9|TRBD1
TGTGCCAGCAGCTTCGACGGACAGGGACCCTACGAGCAGTACTTC
CASSFDGQGPYEQYF
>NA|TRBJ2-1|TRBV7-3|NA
TGTGCCAGCAGCTTAACACTAGAGGAGCAGTTCTTC
CASSLTLEEQFF
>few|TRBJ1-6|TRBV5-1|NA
TGCGCCAGCAGCTTGGGTCTAGCAGCTAACTCCTATAATTCACCCCTCCACTTT
CASSLGLAANSYNSPLHF
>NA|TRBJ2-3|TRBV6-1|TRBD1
TGTGCCAGCAGTGAGCCACAGGGGATTTATTCCACAGATACGCAGTATTTT
CASSEPQGIYSTDTQYF
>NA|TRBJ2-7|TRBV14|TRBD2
TGTGCCAGCAGCCAAGGTGCGGGAGGCCTAATTGAGTACTTC
CASSQGAGGLIEYF
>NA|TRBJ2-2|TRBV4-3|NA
TGCGCCAGCAGCCAGGGGGGGCCGGGCACCGGGGAGCTGTTTTTT
CASSQGGPGTGELFF
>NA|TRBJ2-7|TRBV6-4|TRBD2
TGTGCCAGCAGTGAAAGTGCGGGGGGGCCCCACGAGCAGTACTTC
CASSESAGGPHEQYF
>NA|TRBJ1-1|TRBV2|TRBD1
TGTGCCAGCAGTAACACAGGGGGCGCCGGGTTCTTGAGCGGGAACACTGAAGCTTTCTTT
CASSNTGGAGFLSGNTEAFF
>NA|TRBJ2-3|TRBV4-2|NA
TGTGCCAGCAGCCAAGATGACTCAGGCACAGATACGCAGTATTTT
CASSQDDSGTDTQYF
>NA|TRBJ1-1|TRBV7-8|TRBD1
TGTGCCAGCAGCCGCTCCGGCGGCAGGGGGAGCACTGAAGCTTTCTTT
CASSRSGGRGSTEAFF
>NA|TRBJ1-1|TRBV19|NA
TGTGCCAGTAGTATGGGCATTAACACTGAAGCTTTCTTT
CASSMGINTEAFF
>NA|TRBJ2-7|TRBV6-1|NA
TGTGCCAGCAGTGTAGGAGAGGTTGACGAGCAGTACTTC
CASSVGEVDEQYF
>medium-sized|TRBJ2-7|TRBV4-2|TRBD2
TGTGCCAGCAGCCAAGATGGTTCGGGGGGTTCCTACGAGCAGTACTTC
CASSQDGSGGSYEQYF
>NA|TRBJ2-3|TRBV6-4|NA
TGTGCCAGCAGTGAGGCTGCTAGCACAGATACGCAGTATTTT
CASSEAASTDTQYF
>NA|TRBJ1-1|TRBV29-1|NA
TGCAGCGTTCCGTTATACACTGAAGCTTTCTTT
CSVPLYTEAFF
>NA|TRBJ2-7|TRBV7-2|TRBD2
TGTGCCAGCAGCTTTAGCGGGGGGTACTCCTACGAGCAGTACTTC
CASSFSGGYSYEQYF
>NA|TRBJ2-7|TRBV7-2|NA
TGTGCCAGCAGCTTAGCTAGGCAGGCCCACTCCTACGAGCAGTACTTC
CASSLARQAHSYEQYF
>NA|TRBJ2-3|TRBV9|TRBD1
TGTGCCAGCAGCGGACTGACAGGGGCTACGCAGTATTTT
CASSGLTGATQYF
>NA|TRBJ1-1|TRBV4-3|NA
TGCGCCAGCTCACGTGATGCGGGATACACTGAAGCTTTCTTT
CASSRDAGYTEAFF
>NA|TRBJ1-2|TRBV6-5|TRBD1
TGTGCCAGCAGCAGGGGGGAACACTATGGCTACACCTTC
CASSRGEHYGYTF
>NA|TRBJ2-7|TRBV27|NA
TGTGCCAGCAGTTCGTTGGAGGGAGTCTACGAGCAGTACTTC
CASSSLEGVYEQYF
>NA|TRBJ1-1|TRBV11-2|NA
TGTGCCAGCAGCGCGCCGGGACTGCCGAACACTGAAGCTTTCTTT
CASSAPGLPNTEAFF
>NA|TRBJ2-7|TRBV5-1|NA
TGCGCCAGCAGTTCACGGTCCAGGGGACCTAGGGTTTACGAGCAGTACTTC
CASSSRSRGPRVYEQYF
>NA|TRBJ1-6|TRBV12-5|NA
TGTGCTAGTGTGGGTACGACTGGGAGGGGGGATTCACCCCTCCACTTT
CASVGTTGRGDSPLHF
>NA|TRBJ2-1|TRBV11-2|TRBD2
TGTGCCAGCAGCTTACCCCCACGGACTAGCGGGAGCTCCTACAATGAGCAGTTCTTC
CASSLPPRTSGSSYNEQFF
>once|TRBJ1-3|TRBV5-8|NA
TGTGCCAGCAGCCCCACCCCGGGACTGTCAGGAAACACCATATATTTT
CASSPTPGLSGNTIYF
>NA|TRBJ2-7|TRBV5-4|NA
TGTGCCAGCAGCAGGAGGGAACCCTACGAGCAGTACTTC
CASSRREPYEQYF
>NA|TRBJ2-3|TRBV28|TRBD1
TGTGCCAGCAGGGGACAGGCAGGGGATACGCAGTATTTT
CASRGQAGDTQYF
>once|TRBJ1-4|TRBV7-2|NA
TGTGCCAGCAGCCCCTTCCCGGGGGAACGAGAAAAACTGTTTTTT
CASSPFPGEREKLFF
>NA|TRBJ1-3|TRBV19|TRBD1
TGTGCCAGTAGGGGGGACAGGGGCATCTCTGGAAACACCATATATTTT
CASRGDRGISGNTIYF
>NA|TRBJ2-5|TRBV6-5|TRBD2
TGTGCCAGCAGTTACGCCTCAGGGCGGGGGGAGACCCAGTACTTC
CASSYASGRGETQYF
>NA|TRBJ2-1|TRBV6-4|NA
TGTGCCAGCAGTGACGGGAGTACAGGGGAGCAGTTCTTC
CASSDGSTGEQFF
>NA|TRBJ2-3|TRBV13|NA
TGTGCCAGCAGCCCCAGTTCTAGCACAGATACGCAGTATTTT
CASSPSSSTDTQYF
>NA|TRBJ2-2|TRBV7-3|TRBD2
TGTGCCAGCAGCCCGGTAGCGGGAGCGACCGGGGAGCTGTTTTTT
CASSPVAGATGELFF
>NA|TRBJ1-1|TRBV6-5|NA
TGTGCCAGCAGACTCGGGTTGAACACTGAAGCTTTCTTT
CASRLGLNTEAFF
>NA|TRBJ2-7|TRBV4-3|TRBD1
TGCGCCAGCAGCCAGCGGACAGGGACCTACGAGCAGTACTTC
CASSQRTGTYEQYF
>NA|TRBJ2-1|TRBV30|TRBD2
TGTGCCTGGAGTGCCCGGACTAGCGGGGGTTTACAGTTCTTC
CAWSARTSGGLQFF
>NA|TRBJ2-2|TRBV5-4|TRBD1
TGTGCCAGCAGCAGGACAGGGGGGGAGCTGTTTTTT
CASSRTGGELFF